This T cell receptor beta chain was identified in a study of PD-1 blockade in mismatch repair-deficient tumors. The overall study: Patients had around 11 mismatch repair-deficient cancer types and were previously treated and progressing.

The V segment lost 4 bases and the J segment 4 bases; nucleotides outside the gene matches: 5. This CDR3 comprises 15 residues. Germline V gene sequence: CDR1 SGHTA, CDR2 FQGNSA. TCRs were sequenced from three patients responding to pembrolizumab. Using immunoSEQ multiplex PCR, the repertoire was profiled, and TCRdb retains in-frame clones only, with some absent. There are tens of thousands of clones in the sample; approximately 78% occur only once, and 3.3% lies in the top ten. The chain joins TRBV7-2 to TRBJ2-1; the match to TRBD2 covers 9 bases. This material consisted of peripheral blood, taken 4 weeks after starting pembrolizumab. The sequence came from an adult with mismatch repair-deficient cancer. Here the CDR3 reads CASSSGTSKYNEQFF. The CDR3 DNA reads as TGTGCCAGCAGCTCCGGGACTAGCAAGTACAATGAGCAGTTCTTC.